This TCR beta chain originates from a study of blood T cells in healthy people across ages. For the second PCR, which ran for about 7 to 11 cycles, a sample-barcoded 5' primer and a J-beta primer mix were used. From the 5' RACE reads, TCRdb called clonotypes with MiXCR, one entry per CDR3 protein. The sample lists 650,000 to 800,000 distinct CDR3 sequences; approximately 44% were seen once. This CDR3 is built from 12 residues. Germline V gene lookup returns CDR1 SGHNT and CDR2 YENEEA. Trimming shortened V by 5 bases and J by 5 bases, and 9 bases separated the two germline ends. The chain joins TRBV11-3 to TRBJ2-5, with unresolved D. Sample: blood. This receptor was identified in a man in his 60s in good health. For the CDR3, the DNA is TGTGCCAGCAGCAAAGGTGTGGAGACCCAGTACTTC. This translates into CASSKGVETQYF. The whole variable domain, filled in from reference TRBV11-3 and TRBJ2-5, reads EAGVVQSPRYKIIEKKQPVAFWCNPISGHNTLYWYLQNLGQGPELLIRYENEEAVDDSQLPKDRFSAERLKGVDSTLKIQPAELGDSAVYLCASSKGVETQYFGPGTRLLVL.